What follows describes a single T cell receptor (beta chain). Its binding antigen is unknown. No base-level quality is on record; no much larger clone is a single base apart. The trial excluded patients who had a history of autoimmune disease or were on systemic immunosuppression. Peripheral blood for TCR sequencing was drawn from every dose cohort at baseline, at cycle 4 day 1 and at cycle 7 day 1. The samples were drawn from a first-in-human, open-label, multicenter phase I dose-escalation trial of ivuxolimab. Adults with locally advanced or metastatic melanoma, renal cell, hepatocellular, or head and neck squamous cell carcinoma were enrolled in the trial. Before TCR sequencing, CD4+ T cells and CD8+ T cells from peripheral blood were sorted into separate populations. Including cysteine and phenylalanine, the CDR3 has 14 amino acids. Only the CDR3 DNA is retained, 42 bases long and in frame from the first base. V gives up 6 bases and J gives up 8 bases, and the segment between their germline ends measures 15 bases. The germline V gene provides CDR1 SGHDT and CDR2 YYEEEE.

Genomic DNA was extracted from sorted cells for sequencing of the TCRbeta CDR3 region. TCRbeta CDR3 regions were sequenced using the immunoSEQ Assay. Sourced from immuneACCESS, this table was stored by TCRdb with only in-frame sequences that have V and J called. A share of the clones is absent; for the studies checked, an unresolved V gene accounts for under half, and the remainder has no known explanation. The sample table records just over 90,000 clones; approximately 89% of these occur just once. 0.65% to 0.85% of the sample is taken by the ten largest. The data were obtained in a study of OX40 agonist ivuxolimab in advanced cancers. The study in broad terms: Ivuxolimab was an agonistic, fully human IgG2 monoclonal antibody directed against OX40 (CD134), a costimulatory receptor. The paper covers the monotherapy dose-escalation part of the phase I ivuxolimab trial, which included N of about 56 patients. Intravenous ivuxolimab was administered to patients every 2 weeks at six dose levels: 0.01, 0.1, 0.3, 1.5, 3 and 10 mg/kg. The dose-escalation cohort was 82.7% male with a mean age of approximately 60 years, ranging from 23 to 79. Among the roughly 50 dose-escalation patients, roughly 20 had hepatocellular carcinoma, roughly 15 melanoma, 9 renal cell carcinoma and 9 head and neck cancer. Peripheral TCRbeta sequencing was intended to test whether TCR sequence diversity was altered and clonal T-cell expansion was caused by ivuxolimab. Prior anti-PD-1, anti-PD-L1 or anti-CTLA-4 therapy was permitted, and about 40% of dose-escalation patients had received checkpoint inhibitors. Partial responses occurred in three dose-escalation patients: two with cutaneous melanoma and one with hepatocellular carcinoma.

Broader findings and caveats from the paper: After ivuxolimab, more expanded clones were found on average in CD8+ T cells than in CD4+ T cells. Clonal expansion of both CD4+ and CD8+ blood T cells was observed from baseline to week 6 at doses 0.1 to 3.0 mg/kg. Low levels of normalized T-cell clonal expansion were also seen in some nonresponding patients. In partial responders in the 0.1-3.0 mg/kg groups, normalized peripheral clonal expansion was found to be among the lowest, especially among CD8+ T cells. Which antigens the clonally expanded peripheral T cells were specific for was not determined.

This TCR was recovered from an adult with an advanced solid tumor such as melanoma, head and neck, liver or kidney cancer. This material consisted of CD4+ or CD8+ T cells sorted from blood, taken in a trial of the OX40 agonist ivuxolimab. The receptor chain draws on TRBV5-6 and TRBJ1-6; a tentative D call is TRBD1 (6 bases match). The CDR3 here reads CASTLGGGYSPLHF. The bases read TGTGCCAGCACGTTAGGGGGAGGCTATTCACCCCTCCACTTT.